A selection of T cell receptor beta chains follows, all from one sample in a study of cytomegalovirus exposure and HLA in healthy donors. Assay used: immunoSEQ multiplex PCR; TCRdb lists only in-frame clones, some missing. The data hold some 130,000 clones, with approximately 82% observed a single time. Sequencing used PBMCs. These receptors were collected from a man aged 35 to 55 in good health and CMV-seronegative. Both conserved end residues are part of each CDR3. The D gene is left open where the match is weak. Expanded clones get a size class; other rows say once, few or many, or leave the size out.

D gene: TRBD1
V gene: TRBV4-2
clone size: .
J gene: TRBJ2-7
CDR3 length: 16
CDR3 protein: CASSQDGTVWNYEQYF
CDR3 DNA: TGTGCCAGCAGCCAAGACGGGACAGTTTGGAACTACGAGCAGTACTTC

D gene: .
V gene: TRBV7-2
clone size: once
J gene: TRBJ2-5
CDR3 length: 13
CDR3 protein: CASSDSSRETQYF
CDR3 DNA: TGTGCCAGCAGCGATAGTAGCCGGGAGACCCAGTACTTC

D gene: .
V gene: TRBV27
clone size: .
J gene: TRBJ2-2
CDR3 length: 15
CDR3 protein: CASSTYRVLTGELFF
CDR3 DNA: TGTGCCAGCAGTACCTACAGGGTTCTCACCGGGGAGCTGTTTTTT

D gene: TRBD1
V gene: TRBV9
clone size: .
J gene: TRBJ1-6
CDR3 length: 15
CDR3 protein: CASSPGTGGGSPLHF
CDR3 DNA: TGTGCCAGCAGCCCTGGGACAGGGGGTGGTTCACCCCTCCACTTT

D gene: .
V gene: TRBV2
clone size: .
J gene: TRBJ2-7
CDR3 length: 13
CDR3 protein: CASSPSAGVGQYF
CDR3 DNA: TGTGCCAGCAGTCCCTCAGCAGGCGTAGGGCAGTACTTC

D gene: .
V gene: TRBV29-1
clone size: .
J gene: TRBJ1-3
CDR3 length: 12
CDR3 protein: CSVEGGGNTIYF
CDR3 DNA: TGCAGCGTTGAGGGGGGTGGAAACACCATATATTTT

D gene: TRBD2
V gene: TRBV19
clone size: .
J gene: TRBJ2-3
CDR3 length: 14
CDR3 protein: CASSMGLAGNTQYF
CDR3 DNA: TGTGCCAGTAGTATGGGACTAGCGGGGAATACGCAGTATTTT

D gene: .
V gene: TRBV11-2
clone size: .
J gene: TRBJ1-2
CDR3 length: 13
CDR3 protein: CASSIGGNYGYTF
CDR3 DNA: TGTGCCAGCAGCATAGGCGGTAACTATGGCTACACCTTC

D gene: .
V gene: TRBV2
clone size: .
J gene: TRBJ1-1
CDR3 length: 16
CDR3 protein: CASSVGLTGGNTEAFF
CDR3 DNA: TGTGCCAGCAGTGTGGGACTGACCGGGGGGAACACTGAAGCTTTCTTT

D gene: TRBD1
V gene: TRBV28
clone size: .
J gene: TRBJ2-1
CDR3 length: 15
CDR3 protein: CASSLGTDKYNEQFF
CDR3 DNA: TGTGCCAGCAGCCTCGGGACAGACAAGTACAATGAGCAGTTCTTC

D gene: .
V gene: TRBV5-6
clone size: .
J gene: TRBJ2-5
CDR3 length: 13
CDR3 protein: CASSVRSGETQYF
CDR3 DNA: TGTGCCAGCAGCGTCCGTAGCGGAGAGACCCAGTACTTC

D gene: TRBD1
V gene: TRBV5-4
clone size: .
J gene: TRBJ1-2
CDR3 length: 16
CDR3 protein: CASSPLTGSLTDGYTF
CDR3 DNA: TGTGCCAGCAGCCCGTTGACAGGGAGTCTTACGGATGGCTACACCTTC

D gene: .
V gene: TRBV6-6
clone size: .
J gene: TRBJ2-5
CDR3 length: 11
CDR3 protein: CASSYQETQYF
CDR3 DNA: TGTGCCAGCAGCTACCAAGAGACCCAGTACTTC

D gene: TRBD1
V gene: TRBV7-2
clone size: .
J gene: TRBJ1-2
CDR3 length: 14
CDR3 protein: CASSPGQGMLGYTF
CDR3 DNA: TGTGCCAGCAGCCCCGGACAGGGGATGTTGGGCTACACCTTC

D gene: .
V gene: TRBV4-3
clone size: few
J gene: TRBJ1-2
CDR3 length: 14
CDR3 protein: CASSQTSLGYGYTF
CDR3 DNA: TGCGCCAGCAGCCAAACTTCTCTCGGCTATGGCTACACCTTC

D gene: .
V gene: TRBV9
clone size: .
J gene: TRBJ2-3
CDR3 length: 16
CDR3 protein: CASSVDGVTSTDTQYF
CDR3 DNA: TGTGCCAGCAGCGTTGACGGGGTCACTAGCACAGATACGCAGTATTTT

D gene: .
V gene: TRBV2
clone size: once
J gene: TRBJ1-2
CDR3 length: 13
CDR3 protein: CASRGVFLRGYTF
CDR3 DNA: TGTGCCAGCAGAGGGGTCTTCTTGAGGGGCTACACCTTC

D gene: .
V gene: TRBV6-5
clone size: .
J gene: TRBJ2-1
CDR3 length: 13
CDR3 protein: CASSYSGANEQFF
CDR3 DNA: TGTGCCAGCAGTTACTCGGGGGCCAATGAGCAGTTCTTC

D gene: TRBD1
V gene: TRBV29-1
clone size: .
J gene: TRBJ2-3
CDR3 length: 12
CDR3 protein: CSVYRGLDTQYF
CDR3 DNA: TGCAGCGTTTACAGGGGCTTAGATACGCAGTATTTT

D gene: .
V gene: TRBV29-1
clone size: few
J gene: TRBJ2-4
CDR3 length: 13
CDR3 protein: CSVETGKQNIQYF
CDR3 DNA: TGCAGCGTTGAAACAGGGAAACAAAACATTCAGTACTTC

D gene: .
V gene: TRBV9
clone size: .
J gene: TRBJ1-6
CDR3 length: 15
CDR3 protein: CASSVDPGVNSPLHF
CDR3 DNA: TGTGCCAGCAGCGTAGATCCAGGGGTCAATTCACCCCTCCACTTT

D gene: TRBD1
V gene: TRBV7-2
clone size: few
J gene: TRBJ2-7
CDR3 length: 15
CDR3 protein: CASSPQGQGGDEQYF
CDR3 DNA: TGTGCCAGCAGCCCACAGGGACAGGGCGGGGACGAGCAGTACTTC

D gene: .
V gene: TRBV29-1
clone size: .
J gene: TRBJ2-7
CDR3 length: 11
CDR3 protein: CSVIITYEQYF
CDR3 DNA: TGCAGCGTCATCATCACCTACGAGCAGTACTTC

D gene: .
V gene: TRBV7-2
clone size: .
J gene: TRBJ1-6
CDR3 length: 11
CDR3 protein: CASSQNSPLHF
CDR3 DNA: TGTGCCAGCAGCCAGAATTCACCCCTCCACTTT

D gene: .
V gene: TRBV2
clone size: .
J gene: TRBJ2-3
CDR3 length: 16
CDR3 protein: CASSEARTRGTDTQYF
CDR3 DNA: TGTGCCAGCAGTGAAGCTCGGACGCGGGGAACAGATACGCAGTATTTT

D gene: .
V gene: TRBV18
clone size: .
J gene: TRBJ2-7
CDR3 length: 13
CDR3 protein: CASSPYRSYEQYF
CDR3 DNA: TGTGCCAGCTCACCCTATCGATCCTACGAGCAGTACTTC

D gene: .
V gene: TRBV18
clone size: .
J gene: TRBJ2-7
CDR3 length: 14
CDR3 protein: CASSPLGSQSEQYF
CDR3 DNA: TGTGCCAGCTCACCATTGGGCAGCCAGTCTGAGCAGTACTTC

D gene: .
V gene: TRBV2
clone size: .
J gene: TRBJ2-2
CDR3 length: 14
CDR3 protein: CASSVIYPGGELFF
CDR3 DNA: TGTGCCAGCAGTGTTATCTACCCTGGCGGGGAGCTGTTTTTT

D gene: .
V gene: TRBV4-1
clone size: few
J gene: TRBJ2-7
CDR3 length: 13
CDR3 protein: CASIADFGDEQYF
CDR3 DNA: TGCGCCAGCATCGCTGATTTCGGGGACGAGCAGTACTTC

D gene: TRBD1
V gene: TRBV29-1
clone size: .
J gene: TRBJ2-7
CDR3 length: 14
CDR3 protein: CSVEGDRTTYEQYF
CDR3 DNA: TGCAGCGTTGAGGGGGACAGGACTACCTACGAGCAGTACTTC

D gene: TRBD1
V gene: TRBV4-3
clone size: .
J gene: TRBJ1-2
CDR3 length: 15
CDR3 protein: CASSQDYRDRVGYTF
CDR3 DNA: TGCGCCAGCAGCCAAGATTACCGGGACAGGGTTGGCTACACCTTC

D gene: TRBD1
V gene: TRBV29-1
clone size: .
J gene: TRBJ2-3
CDR3 length: 14
CDR3 protein: CSVEGGQSTDTQYF
CDR3 DNA: TGCAGCGTTGAAGGGGGACAGAGCACAGATACGCAGTATTTT

D gene: .
V gene: TRBV7-6
clone size: .
J gene: TRBJ2-3
CDR3 length: 16
CDR3 protein: CASSANRDFPTDTQYF
CDR3 DNA: TGTGCCAGCAGCGCAAACCGGGACTTTCCCACAGATACGCAGTATTTT

D gene: TRBD1
V gene: TRBV2
clone size: .
J gene: TRBJ2-7
CDR3 length: 14
CDR3 protein: CASKRTGLSYEQYF
CDR3 DNA: TGTGCCAGCAAGAGGACAGGGCTATCCTACGAGCAGTACTTC

D gene: .
V gene: TRBV5-1
clone size: .
J gene: TRBJ1-3
CDR3 length: 16
CDR3 protein: CASSLDRPNSGNTIYF
CDR3 DNA: TGCGCCAGCAGCTTGGACAGGCCGAACTCTGGAAACACCATATATTTT

D gene: TRBD1
V gene: TRBV7-6
clone size: .
J gene: TRBJ2-7
CDR3 length: 15
CDR3 protein: CASSLVWTGRNEQYF
CDR3 DNA: TGTGCCAGCAGCTTAGTCTGGACAGGGCGCAACGAGCAGTACTTC

D gene: .
V gene: TRBV11-1
clone size: .
J gene: TRBJ2-7
CDR3 length: 13
CDR3 protein: CASSPGADYEQYF
CDR3 DNA: TGTGCCAGCAGCCCAGGGGCAGACTACGAGCAGTACTTC

D gene: .
V gene: TRBV2
clone size: .
J gene: TRBJ1-5
CDR3 length: 16
CDR3 protein: CASSEARLIIWRPQHF
CDR3 DNA: TGTGCCAGCAGTGAAGCGCGTTTAATCATATGGAGGCCCCAGCATTTT

D gene: .
V gene: TRBV5-3
clone size: .
J gene: TRBJ1-2
CDR3 length: 14
CDR3 protein: CARSILWGDYGYTF
CDR3 DNA: TGTGCCAGAAGCATCCTATGGGGCGATTATGGCTACACCTTC

D gene: .
V gene: TRBV11-3
clone size: .
J gene: TRBJ1-5
CDR3 length: 16
CDR3 protein: CASSSYLRWRNQPQHF
CDR3 DNA: TGTGCCAGCAGCTCGTATTTGCGGTGGCGCAATCAGCCCCAGCATTTT

D gene: .
V gene: TRBV30
clone size: .
J gene: TRBJ2-3
CDR3 length: 14
CDR3 protein: CAWSVPASVDTQYF
CDR3 DNA: TGTGCCTGGAGTGTCCCCGCCAGCGTTGATACGCAGTATTTT

D gene: .
V gene: TRBV19
clone size: once
J gene: TRBJ2-2
CDR3 length: 14
CDR3 protein: CASIRDKNTGELFF
CDR3 DNA: TGTGCCAGTATCCGGGACAAGAACACCGGGGAGCTGTTTTTT

D gene: .
V gene: TRBV28
clone size: .
J gene: TRBJ1-4
CDR3 length: 16
CDR3 protein: CASTNLGGAWVEKLFF
CDR3 DNA: TGTGCCAGCACCAATCTAGGGGGGGCTTGGGTTGAAAAACTGTTTTTT

D gene: TRBD1
V gene: TRBV7-2
clone size: once
J gene: TRBJ2-7
CDR3 length: 14
CDR3 protein: CASSLTRGRGEQYF
CDR3 DNA: TGTGCCAGCAGCCTAACCAGGGGGCGGGGCGAGCAGTACTTC

D gene: TRBD1
V gene: TRBV5-1
clone size: .
J gene: TRBJ1-6
CDR3 length: 14
CDR3 protein: CASSNGTAYSPLHF
CDR3 DNA: TGCGCCAGCAGCAACGGGACAGCATATTCACCCCTCCACTTT